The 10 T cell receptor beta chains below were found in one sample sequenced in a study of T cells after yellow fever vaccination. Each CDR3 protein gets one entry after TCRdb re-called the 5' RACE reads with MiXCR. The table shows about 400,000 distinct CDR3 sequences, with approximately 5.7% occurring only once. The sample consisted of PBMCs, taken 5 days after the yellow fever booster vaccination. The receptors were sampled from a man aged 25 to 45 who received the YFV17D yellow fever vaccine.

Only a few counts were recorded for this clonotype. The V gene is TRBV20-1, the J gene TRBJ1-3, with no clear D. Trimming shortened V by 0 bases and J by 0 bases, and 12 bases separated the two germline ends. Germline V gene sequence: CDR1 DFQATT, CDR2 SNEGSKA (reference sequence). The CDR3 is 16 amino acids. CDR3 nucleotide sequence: TGCAGTGCTAGAGATCTTTATAGGCCCTCTGGAAACACCATATATTTT. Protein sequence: CSARDLYRPSGNTIYF.

The CDR3 loop reads CASSPTGGVRGTGELFF. For the CDR3, the DNA is TGTGCCAGCAGTCCAACGGGAGGGGTTCGGGGCACCGGGGAGCTGTTTTTT. This chain joins TRBV6-2 or TRBV6-3 and TRBJ2-2, with TRBD2 matching over 8 bases. This CDR3 region has 17 residues. Germline values: CDR1 MNHEY, CDR2 SVGEGT. After removal of 5 bases from V and 4 bases from J, the junction contained 12 bases not matched to a gene.

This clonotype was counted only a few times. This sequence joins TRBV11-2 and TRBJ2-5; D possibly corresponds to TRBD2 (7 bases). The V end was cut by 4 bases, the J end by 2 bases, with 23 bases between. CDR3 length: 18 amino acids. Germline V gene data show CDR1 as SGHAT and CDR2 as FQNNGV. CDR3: CASSSSGGGIGGQETQYF. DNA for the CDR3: TGTGCCAGCAGCTCCTCTGGCGGGGGCATTGGGGGTCAAGAGACCCAGTACTTC.

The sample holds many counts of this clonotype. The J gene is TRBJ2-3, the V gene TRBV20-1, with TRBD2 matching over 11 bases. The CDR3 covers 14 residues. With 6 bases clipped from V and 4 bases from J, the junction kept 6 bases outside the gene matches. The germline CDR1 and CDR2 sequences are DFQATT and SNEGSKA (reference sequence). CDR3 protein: CSAKLAGAPDTQYF. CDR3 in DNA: TGCAGTGCCAAACTAGCGGGAGCCCCAGATACGCAGTATTTT.

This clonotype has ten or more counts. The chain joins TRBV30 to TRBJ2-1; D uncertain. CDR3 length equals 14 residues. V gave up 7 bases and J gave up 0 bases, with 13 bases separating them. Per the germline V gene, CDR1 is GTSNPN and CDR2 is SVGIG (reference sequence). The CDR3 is CASPGTSSYNEQFF. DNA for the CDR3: TGTGCCTCTCCCGGTACCAGCTCCTACAATGAGCAGTTCTTC.

The chain's CDR3 is CASGDGINYGYTF. The CDR3 coding sequence is TGTGCCAGCGGTGACGGCATTAACTATGGCTACACCTTC. This rearrangement joins TRBV28 to TRBJ1-2, with D unclear. V dropped 8 bases and J dropped 1 base, with 11 bases sitting between them. Germline lookup yields CDR1 MDHEN and CDR2 SYDVKM. The CDR3 contains 13 residues.

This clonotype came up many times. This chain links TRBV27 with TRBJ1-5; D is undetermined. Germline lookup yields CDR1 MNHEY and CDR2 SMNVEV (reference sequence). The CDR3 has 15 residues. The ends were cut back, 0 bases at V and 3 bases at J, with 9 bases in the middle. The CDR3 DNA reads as TGTGCCAGCAGTTTATCATCGGGGATCAATCAGCCCCAGCATTTT. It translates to CASSLSSGINQPQHF.

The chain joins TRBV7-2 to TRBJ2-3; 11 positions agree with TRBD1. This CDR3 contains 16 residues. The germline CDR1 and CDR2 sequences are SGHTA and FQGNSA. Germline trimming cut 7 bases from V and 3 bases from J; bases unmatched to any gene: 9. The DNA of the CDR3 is TGTGCCAGCATGGTGCGTGGGACAGGGGGTACAGATACGCAGTATTTT. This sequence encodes CASMVRGTGGTDTQYF.

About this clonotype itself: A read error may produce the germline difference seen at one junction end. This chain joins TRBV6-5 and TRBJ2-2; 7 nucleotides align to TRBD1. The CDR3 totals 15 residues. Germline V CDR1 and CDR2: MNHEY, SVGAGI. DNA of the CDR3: TGTGCCAGCAGTTACCAAGGACAGGCCACCGGGGAGCGGTTTTTT. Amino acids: CASSYQGQATGERFF.

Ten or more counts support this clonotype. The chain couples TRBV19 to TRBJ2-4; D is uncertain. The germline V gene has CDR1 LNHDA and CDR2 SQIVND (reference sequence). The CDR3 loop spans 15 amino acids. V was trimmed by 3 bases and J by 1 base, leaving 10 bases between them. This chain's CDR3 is CASSIKRTAKNIQYF. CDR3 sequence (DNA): TGTGCCAGTAGTATTAAGCGAACCGCCAAAAACATTCAGTACTTC.